The clone carrying this T cell receptor (beta chain) turned up a few times. This sample is drawn from a study of blood T cell repertoires in COVID-19. Generated by immunoSEQ multiplex PCR, the TCRdb table keeps only in-frame clones and is missing some. The table has tens of thousands of clones, 80% seen once. CDR3 size: 14 residues. V lost 5 bases and J lost 2; bases outside the gene matches: 8. The germline gives CDR1 SQVTM, CDR2 ANQGSEA. The chain employs TRBV29-1 and TRBJ2-7, with 8 positions matching TRBD1. The receptor was derived from a woman of 80 years or more with acute or convalescent COVID-19. Sequenced: peripheral blood. The CDR3 bases are TGCAGCGTTCTCAGGGACAGGCCTCCCTACGAGCAGTACTTC. Translating gives CSVLRDRPPYEQYF.